This is a list of T cell receptor beta chains from one sample in a study of blood T cell repertoires in COVID-19. Produced via immunoSEQ multiplex PCR; TCRdb's table is partial and in-frame only. This sample has some 270,000 clones, with 85% found just once. Sequencing was done on a sample of PBMCs or T cells enriched from blood (not recorded which). These receptors all come from a woman in her forties or fifties with acute COVID-19. CDR3s include the opening cysteine and the closing phenylalanine or tryptophan. The order of the fields is clone size, J gene, V gene, D gene, CDR3 protein, CDR3 DNA. A D gene is named only where the DNA matches it firmly. For some rows the clone size is stated as once, few or many, or as a class when expanded; others skip it.

clone_size: once
j_call: TRBJ1-2
v_call: TRBV4-3
d_call: .
cdr3_aa: CASSQESQGGYGYTF
cdr3_nt: TGCGCCAGCAGCCAAGAGTCGCAGGGAGGTTATGGCTACACCTTC

clone_size: .
j_call: TRBJ2-7
v_call: TRBV9
d_call: .
cdr3_aa: CASSPGGGFFPYEQYF
cdr3_nt: TGTGCCAGCAGCCCGGGGGGCGGGTTCTTCCCCTACGAGCAGTACTTC

clone_size: once
j_call: TRBJ2-3
v_call: TRBV2
d_call: .
cdr3_aa: CASRRGGATDTQYF
cdr3_nt: TGTGCCAGCCGGAGGGGGGGCGCGACAGATACGCAGTATTTT

clone_size: many
j_call: TRBJ2-1
v_call: TRBV18
d_call: .
cdr3_aa: CASSPESYSEQFF
cdr3_nt: TGTGCCAGCTCACCAGAGTCGTACAGTGAGCAGTTCTTC

clone_size: .
j_call: TRBJ1-1
v_call: TRBV4-3
d_call: .
cdr3_aa: CASSQVLGSTEAFF
cdr3_nt: TGCGCCAGCAGCCAAGTGCTGGGGAGCACTGAAGCTTTCTTT

clone_size: .
j_call: TRBJ1-5
v_call: TRBV5-8
d_call: TRBD1
cdr3_aa: CASRPGTASNQPQHF
cdr3_nt: TGTGCCAGCAGACCTGGGACAGCTAGCAATCAGCCCCAGCATTTT

clone_size: .
j_call: TRBJ2-7
v_call: TRBV30
d_call: .
cdr3_aa: CAWSPTGNEQYF
cdr3_nt: TGTGCCTGGAGTCCTACAGGGAACGAGCAGTACTTC

clone_size: .
j_call: TRBJ2-7
v_call: TRBV30
d_call: TRBD2
cdr3_aa: CAWSAIAGGPYEQYF
cdr3_nt: TGTGCCTGGAGTGCCATAGCGGGGGGCCCCTACGAGCAGTACTTC

clone_size: .
j_call: TRBJ1-4
v_call: TRBV11-3
d_call: .
cdr3_aa: CASSSSGGGSREEKLFF
cdr3_nt: TGTGCCAGCAGCTCGAGTGGGGGGGGAAGTCGGGAGGAAAAACTGTTTTTT

clone_size: .
j_call: TRBJ1-1
v_call: TRBV4-2
d_call: .
cdr3_aa: CASSRPGTEAFF
cdr3_nt: TGTGCCAGCAGCCGGCCCGGGACTGAAGCTTTCTTT

clone_size: once
j_call: TRBJ1-4
v_call: TRBV5-4
d_call: TRBD1
cdr3_aa: CASSLRQGNEKLFF
cdr3_nt: TGTGCCAGCAGCTTGAGACAGGGGAATGAAAAACTGTTTTTT

clone_size: .
j_call: TRBJ2-7
v_call: TRBV6-5
d_call: .
cdr3_aa: CASTRGGWDYEQYF
cdr3_nt: TGTGCCAGCACCCGAGGAGGGTGGGATTACGAGCAGTACTTC

clone_size: few
j_call: TRBJ1-5
v_call: TRBV2
d_call: .
cdr3_aa: CASTLGNQPQHF
cdr3_nt: TGTGCCAGCACACTGGGCAATCAGCCCCAGCATTTT

clone_size: .
j_call: TRBJ1-3
v_call: TRBV3-1/TRBV3-2
d_call: .
cdr3_aa: CASSSVIPGKSGNTIYF
cdr3_nt: TGTGCCAGCAGCTCTGTAATCCCCGGGAAATCTGGAAACACCATATATTTT

clone_size: .
j_call: TRBJ1-1
v_call: TRBV18
d_call: TRBD1
cdr3_aa: CASSPRRTGGLDTEAFF
cdr3_nt: TGTGCCAGCTCACCAAGGAGGACAGGGGGCTTGGACACTGAAGCTTTCTTT

clone_size: .
j_call: TRBJ1-1
v_call: TRBV7-6
d_call: TRBD1
cdr3_aa: CASSLMTGDTEAFF
cdr3_nt: TGTGCCAGCAGCTTAATGACAGGGGACACTGAAGCTTTCTTT

clone_size: once
j_call: TRBJ1-2
v_call: TRBV7-9
d_call: TRBD1
cdr3_aa: CASSWGQGASDYGYTF
cdr3_nt: TGTGCCAGCAGCTGGGGACAGGGGGCGTCGGACTATGGCTACACCTTC

clone_size: .
j_call: TRBJ2-1
v_call: TRBV2
d_call: TRBD2
cdr3_aa: CASSEIGGAHNEQFF
cdr3_nt: TGTGCCAGCAGTGAAATCGGGGGGGCCCACAATGAGCAGTTCTTC

clone_size: once
j_call: TRBJ2-2
v_call: TRBV6-5
d_call: .
cdr3_aa: CASRAGTQNTGELFF
cdr3_nt: TGTGCCAGCAGAGCCGGGACACAGAACACCGGGGAGCTGTTTTTT

clone_size: .
j_call: TRBJ2-7
v_call: TRBV23-1
d_call: .
cdr3_aa: CASSQSSPVCGAREQYF
cdr3_nt: TGCGCCAGCAGTCAATCAAGTCCCGTTTGCGGGGCGAGGGAGCAGTACTTC

clone_size: .
j_call: TRBJ1-1
v_call: TRBV19
d_call: TRBD1
cdr3_aa: CASKQGGLNTEAFF
cdr3_nt: TGTGCCAGTAAGCAGGGGGGATTGAACACTGAAGCTTTCTTT

clone_size: few
j_call: TRBJ1-2
v_call: TRBV20-1
d_call: TRBD1
cdr3_aa: CSAGGKDGYTF
cdr3_nt: TGCAGTGCAGGGGGCAAGGATGGCTACACCTTC

clone_size: once
j_call: TRBJ2-2
v_call: TRBV5-1
d_call: .
cdr3_aa: CASSLAYSELFF
cdr3_nt: TGCGCCAGCAGCTTGGCTTACTCGGAGCTGTTTTTT

clone_size: .
j_call: TRBJ2-1
v_call: TRBV6-2/TRBV6-3
d_call: TRBD2
cdr3_aa: CASSYPQAGGYNEQFF
cdr3_nt: TGTGCCAGCAGTTACCCCCAAGCGGGGGGATACAATGAGCAGTTCTTC

clone_size: .
j_call: TRBJ2-2
v_call: TRBV3-1/TRBV3-2
d_call: TRBD1
cdr3_aa: CASGGTGGTGELFF
cdr3_nt: TGTGCCAGCGGAGGGACAGGGGGAACCGGGGAGCTGTTTTTT

clone_size: .
j_call: TRBJ1-6
v_call: TRBV7-3
d_call: .
cdr3_aa: CASSNGVANNSPLHF
cdr3_nt: TGTGCCAGCAGCAACGGGGTCGCTAATAATTCACCCCTCCACTTT

clone_size: .
j_call: TRBJ2-1
v_call: TRBV11-2
d_call: .
cdr3_aa: CASSSDLSSYNEQFF
cdr3_nt: TGTGCCAGCAGCTCCGATCTGAGCTCCTACAATGAGCAGTTCTTC

clone_size: .
j_call: TRBJ1-2
v_call: TRBV28
d_call: .
cdr3_aa: CASRDEGYGYTF
cdr3_nt: TGTGCCAGCAGGGACGAGGGCTATGGCTACACCTTC

clone_size: .
j_call: TRBJ1-2
v_call: TRBV5-6
d_call: .
cdr3_aa: CASSLGLGEDYGYTF
cdr3_nt: TGTGCCAGCAGCTTAGGTCTGGGGGAGGACTATGGCTACACCTTC

clone_size: .
j_call: TRBJ1-1
v_call: TRBV4-3
d_call: .
cdr3_aa: CASSLKYGGTEAFF
cdr3_nt: TGCGCCAGCAGCCTCAAATACGGGGGGACTGAAGCTTTCTTT

clone_size: many
j_call: TRBJ1-1
v_call: TRBV19
d_call: TRBD1
cdr3_aa: CASRGQGNTEAFF
cdr3_nt: TGTGCCAGCAGAGGACAGGGGAACACTGAAGCTTTCTTT

clone_size: .
j_call: TRBJ1-6
v_call: TRBV6-5
d_call: .
cdr3_aa: CASSPLRSRSPLHF
cdr3_nt: TGTGCCAGCAGTCCCCTTCGGTCGCGTTCACCCCTCCACTTT

clone_size: .
j_call: TRBJ1-6
v_call: TRBV5-1
d_call: TRBD1
cdr3_aa: CASSLALDRGDNSPLHF
cdr3_nt: TGCGCCAGCAGCTTGGCTTTGGACAGGGGTGATAATTCACCCCTCCACTTT

clone_size: .
j_call: TRBJ1-4
v_call: TRBV12-3/TRBV12-4
d_call: TRBD1
cdr3_aa: CASRGQVEKLFF
cdr3_nt: TGTGCCAGCAGGGGACAGGTAGAAAAACTGTTTTTT

clone_size: .
j_call: TRBJ2-5
v_call: TRBV3-1/TRBV3-2
d_call: .
cdr3_aa: CASSGPERWETQYF
cdr3_nt: TGTGCCAGCAGCGGGCCAGAGAGATGGGAGACCCAGTACTTC

clone_size: once
j_call: TRBJ1-3
v_call: TRBV10-3
d_call: .
cdr3_aa: CAISDGQGLGNTIYF
cdr3_nt: TGTGCCATCAGTGATGGTCAGGGGCTCGGAAACACCATATATTTT

clone_size: .
j_call: TRBJ2-7
v_call: TRBV7-9
d_call: TRBD2
cdr3_aa: CASYGGSPREQYF
cdr3_nt: TGTGCCAGCTACGGGGGGTCCCCTAGGGAGCAGTACTTC

clone_size: .
j_call: TRBJ2-2
v_call: TRBV5-8
d_call: TRBD1
cdr3_aa: CAGRDRERTGELFF
cdr3_nt: TGTGCCGGACGAGACAGGGAAAGGACCGGGGAGCTGTTTTTT

clone_size: .
j_call: TRBJ1-1
v_call: TRBV6-5
d_call: .
cdr3_aa: CASSPRLNTEAFF
cdr3_nt: TGTGCCAGCAGTCCACGGTTGAACACTGAAGCTTTCTTT

clone_size: .
j_call: TRBJ1-6
v_call: TRBV7-9
d_call: .
cdr3_aa: CASSLERSPLHF
cdr3_nt: TGTGCCAGCAGCTTAGAGCGTTCACCCCTCCACTTT

clone_size: .
j_call: TRBJ2-1
v_call: TRBV10-1
d_call: TRBD1
cdr3_aa: CASSNPTGTINEQFF
cdr3_nt: TGCGCCAGCAGCAATCCGACAGGGACCATCAATGAGCAGTTCTTC

clone_size: .
j_call: TRBJ2-1
v_call: TRBV19
d_call: .
cdr3_aa: CASRGTGVREQFF
cdr3_nt: TGTGCCAGTAGGGGGACTGGCGTCAGAGAGCAGTTCTTC

clone_size: .
j_call: TRBJ1-1
v_call: TRBV25-1
d_call: .
cdr3_aa: CASKGAGTNTEAFF
cdr3_nt: TGTGCCAGCAAAGGGGCGGGGACGAACACTGAAGCTTTCTTT